This TCR beta chain originates from a study of high-grade serous ovarian cancer treatment subgroups. General study results and limits: TCR relatedness rose with neoantigen level and trended with mutation load. Tumors within one patient showed repertoire similarity of 0.11 to 0.79.

With respect to this clone: Its antigen is currently unknown.

Tumor samples were taken before definitive surgery or chemotherapy. The method was immunoSEQ multiplex PCR; TCRdb's version includes in-frame clones alone and lacks a portion of them. The sample lists some 33,000 clones, 70% to 80% occurring once. V lost 1 base, J lost 2 bases, and 8 bases lay in between. Germline V gene data show CDR1 as MDHEN and CDR2 as SYDVKM. This CDR3 contains 14 residues. Sequenced sample: tumor tissue. This chain links TRBV28 with TRBJ2-5; D uncertain. The TCR originated in a human donor with high-grade serous ovarian cancer. Written as DNA, the CDR3 is TGTGCCAGCAGTTTATCAAGTCTACAAGAGACCCAGTACTTC. Its protein product is CASSLSSLQETQYF.